These 16 T cell receptor beta chains came from one sample sequenced in a study of blood T cell repertoires in COVID-19. Libraries were prepared by immunoSEQ multiplex PCR; TCRdb keeps only in-frame clonotypes and omits some of them. Of tens of thousands of clones listed, around 80% are singletons. The sequenced sample consisted of peripheral blood. The receptors stem from an older woman with acute or convalescent COVID-19.

This chain connects TRBV5-1 to TRBJ2-3; a weak D match, TRBD2 (5 bases). The CDR3 extends over 14 amino acids. Germline V CDR1 and CDR2: SGHRS, YFSETQ. Trimming shortened V by 4 bases and J by 4 bases, and 13 bases separated the two germline ends. In DNA form, the CDR3 reads TGCGCCAGCAGCCCGGGCCCCGGGGCAGATACGCAGTATTTT. Translated: CASSPGPGADTQYF.

The chain joins TRBV5-6 to TRBJ1-6, with D uncertain. The germline CDR1 and CDR2 sequences are SGHDT and YYEEEE. This CDR3 has 16 residues. V lost 3 bases and J 7 bases, leaving 17 bases between the germline ends. CDR3 sequence reads: CASSSLGLTRNSPLHF. In DNA form, the CDR3 reads TGTGCCAGCAGCTCCCTTGGACTAACCAGAAATTCACCCCTCCACTTT.

The chain is built from TRBV7-8 and TRBJ1-5; tentative D call: TRBD1 (5 bases). Germline CDR1 reads SGHVS; CDR2 reads FQNEAQ. V was clipped by 2 bases and J by 0 bases, with 14 bases between them. The CDR3 has 17 residues. CDR3 in DNA: TGTGCCAGCAGCTTAAATGACAGAGGCTATAGCAATCAGCCCCAGCATTTT. It yields the protein CASSLNDRGYSNQPQHF. The full variable domain, its missing parts supplied by reference TRBV7-8 and TRBJ1-5, is GAGVSQSPRYKVAKRGQDVALRCDPISGHVSLFWYQQALGQGPEFLTYFQNEAQLDKSGLPSDRFFAERPEGSVSTLKIQRTQQEDSAVYLCASSLNDRGYSNQPQHFGDGTRLSIL.

The V call is TRBV6-5, the J call TRBJ1-4; no definite D call. Germline V lookup: CDR1 MNHEY, CDR2 SVGAGI. The CDR3 is 14 residues long. Trimming cost V 4 bases and J 4 bases, with 10 bases left between them. The CDR3: CASSFSGNNEKLFF. Here the CDR3 DNA reads TGTGCCAGCAGTTTTTCAGGAAATAATGAAAAACTGTTTTTT.

The genes are TRBV5-1 and TRBJ2-5, with 14 bases fitting TRBD2. J was trimmed by 1 base and V by 2 bases; bases with no gene match: 7. CDR1 and CDR2 (germline): SGHRS, YFSETQ. There are 18 residues in the CDR3. In nucleotides, the CDR3 is TGCGCCAGCAGCTTAGATGGACTAGCGGGGGGTAGCCAAGAGACCCAGTACTTC. It is translated as CASSLDGLAGGSQETQYF.

J is TRBJ1-2 and V is TRBV19; TRBD1 is a possible D gene (6 bases). Per germline, CDR1 LNHDA and CDR2 SQIVND (reference sequence). V gave up 9 bases and J gave up 8 bases, with 19 bases separating them. CDR3 size: 13 residues. The CDR3 reads CASSPGQIAGYTF. In DNA form, the CDR3 reads TGTGCCAGCTCCCCGGGACAAATAGCCGGCTACACCTTC.

This clone was counted between two and nine times. This chain uses TRBV7-8 with TRBJ1-1; possibly TRBD1 for D (5 bases). Germline loops: CDR1 SGHVS, CDR2 FQNEAQ. V lost 5 bases, J lost 5 bases, and 21 bases lay in between. This CDR3 region has 16 residues. The CDR3 DNA follows: TGTGCCAGCAGCCCCCGTGCGGGGCCAGTGATAACTGAAGCTTTCTTT. This gives the protein CASSPRAGPVITEAFF.

The chain joins TRBV7-9 to TRBJ1-2; perhaps TRBD1 as D (6 bases). CDR1 SEHNR and CDR2 FQNEAQ come from the germline V gene (reference sequence). The CDR3 runs 16 residues. The V end lost 5 bases, the J end lost 4 bases, and 20 bases lay between the germline ends. The CDR3 sequence: CASSDQGSGAGYGYTF. In DNA form, the CDR3 reads TGTGCCAGCAGCGACCAGGGGAGTGGGGCAGGCTATGGCTACACCTTC.

The chain recombines TRBV6-5 with TRBJ1-1, with 8 bases matching TRBD1. The germline V gene encodes CDR1 MNHEY and CDR2 SVGAGI. This CDR3 has 14 amino acids. J gave up 2 bases and V 5 bases, and 4 bases lay outside the gene matches. The CDR3 nucleotides read TGTGCCAGCAGTCGGACAGGGACAAACACTGAAGCTTTCTTT. It is translated as CASSRTGTNTEAFF.

This clone is categorized as medium-sized (0.01 to 0.1%). V is TRBV7-9 and J is TRBJ1-4; 9 bases align to TRBD1. The CDR3 contains 15 residues. The germline gives CDR1 SEHNR, CDR2 FQNEAQ (reference sequence). V was clipped by 5 bases and J by 7 bases; unmatched bases: 8. The CDR3 DNA sequence: TGTGCCAGCAGCCCGGGGACAGGGAGAGGTGAAAAACTGTTTTTT. Its translation: CASSPGTGRGEKLFF.

This clone was found a few times. The chain joins TRBV24-1 to TRBJ2-3; 11 positions match TRBD2. The trim removed 0 bases at V and 5 bases at J, leaving 9 bases unmatched. CDR3 length: 18 residues. Germline CDR1 and CDR2: KGHDR and SFDVKD. The CDR3 DNA reads TGTGCCACCAGTGATTTGCCTAGCGGGGGGCCCGCGGGAGATACGCAGTATTTT. It codes for CATSDLPSGGPAGDTQYF.

The chain joins TRBV30 to TRBJ1-2; 8 nucleotides line up with TRBD1. The ends lost 2 bases at V and 8 bases at J; junction bases unmatched: 13. This CDR3 is 15 amino acids long. Germline CDR1 GTSNPN, CDR2 SVGIG (reference sequence). CDR3 nucleotide sequence: TGTGCCTGGAGTCCGCCCAACAGGGGGAAGCGAGGCTACACCTTC. This codes for CAWSPPNRGKRGYTF.

This clone was seen ten or more times. This CDR3 is also generated by other DNA sequences in the sample. CDR3: CASSLSGEGNTIYF. CDR3 nucleotide sequence: TGCGCCAGCAGCCTGAGCGGGGAGGGAAACACCATATATTTT. The chain couples TRBV5-1 to TRBJ1-3, with D unclear. The CDR3 covers 14 residues. Germline values: CDR1 SGHRS, CDR2 YFSETQ. Trimming removed 4 bases from V and 4 bases from J, with 12 bases in between.

The chain joins TRBV27 to TRBJ2-2; D remains ambiguous. The V gene's germline CDR1 is MNHEY and CDR2 SMNVEV (reference sequence). Trimming took 3 bases from V and 3 from J, leaving 8 bases between them. This CDR3 region has 14 residues. DNA for the CDR3: TGTGCCAGCAGTTTTGGCCGATACACCGGGGAGCTGTTTTTT. This encodes CASSFGRYTGELFF.

This sequence joins TRBV6-4 and TRBJ1-2; maybe TRBD1 (6 bases). CDR3 size: 14 residues. With 3 bases removed from V and 4 bases from J, the gap between germline ends came to 12 bases. The germline CDR1 and CDR2 sequences are MRHNA and SNTAGT. This chain's CDR3 is CASSEVAGAYGYTF. CDR3 in DNA: TGTGCCAGCAGTGAAGTCGCGGGGGCCTATGGCTACACCTTC.

V gene TRBV7-2 combines with J gene TRBJ1-2; 9 bases align to TRBD1. CDR3 length: 17 residues. CDR1 and CDR2 (germline): SGHTA, FQGNSA. V lost 4 bases and J lost 4; bases outside the gene matches: 13. The chain's CDR3 is CASSSELTGGLLYGYTF. CDR3 coding DNA: TGTGCCAGCAGCTCCGAACTCACAGGGGGCCTACTCTATGGCTACACCTTC.